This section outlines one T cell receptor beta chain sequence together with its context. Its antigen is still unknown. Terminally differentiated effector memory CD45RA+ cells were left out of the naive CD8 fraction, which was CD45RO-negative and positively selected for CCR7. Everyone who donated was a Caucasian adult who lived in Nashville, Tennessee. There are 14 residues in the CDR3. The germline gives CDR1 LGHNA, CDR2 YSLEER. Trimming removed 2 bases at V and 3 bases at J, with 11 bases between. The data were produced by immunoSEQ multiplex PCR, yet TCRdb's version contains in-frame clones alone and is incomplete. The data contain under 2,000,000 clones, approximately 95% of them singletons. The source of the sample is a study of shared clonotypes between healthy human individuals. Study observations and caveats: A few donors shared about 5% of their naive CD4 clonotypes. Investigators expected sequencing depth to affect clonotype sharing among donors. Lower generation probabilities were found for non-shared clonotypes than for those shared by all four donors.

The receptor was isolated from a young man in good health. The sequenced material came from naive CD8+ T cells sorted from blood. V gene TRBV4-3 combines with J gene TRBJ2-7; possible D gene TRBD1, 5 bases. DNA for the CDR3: TGCGCCAGCAGCCAACACCCTAGGGGCTACGAGCAGTACTTC. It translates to CASSQHPRGYEQYF.